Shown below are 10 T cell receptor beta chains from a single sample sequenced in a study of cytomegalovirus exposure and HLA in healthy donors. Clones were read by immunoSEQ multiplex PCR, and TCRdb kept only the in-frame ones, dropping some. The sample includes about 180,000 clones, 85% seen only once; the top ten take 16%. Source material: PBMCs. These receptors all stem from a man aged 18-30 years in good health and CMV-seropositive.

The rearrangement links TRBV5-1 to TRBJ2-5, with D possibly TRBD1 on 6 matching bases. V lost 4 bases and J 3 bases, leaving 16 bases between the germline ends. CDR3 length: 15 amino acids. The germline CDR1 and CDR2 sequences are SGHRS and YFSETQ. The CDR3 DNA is TGCGCCAGCAGCCTCGTTGAGTCAGGGGAAGAGACCCAGTACTTC. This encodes CASSLVESGEETQYF. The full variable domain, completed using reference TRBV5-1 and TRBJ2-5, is KAGVTQTPRYLIKTRGQQVTLSCSPISGHRSVSWYQQTPGQGLQFLFEYFSETQRNKGNFPGRFSGRQFSNSRSEMNVSTLELGDSALYLCASSLVESGEETQYFGPGTRLLVL.

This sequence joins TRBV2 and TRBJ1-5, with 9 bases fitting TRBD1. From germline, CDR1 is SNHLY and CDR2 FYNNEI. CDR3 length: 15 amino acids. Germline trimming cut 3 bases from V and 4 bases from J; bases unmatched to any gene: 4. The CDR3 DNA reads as TGTGCCAGCAGTGAGGGGACAGGGTCGAATCAGCCCCAGCATTTT. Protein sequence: CASSEGTGSNQPQHF.

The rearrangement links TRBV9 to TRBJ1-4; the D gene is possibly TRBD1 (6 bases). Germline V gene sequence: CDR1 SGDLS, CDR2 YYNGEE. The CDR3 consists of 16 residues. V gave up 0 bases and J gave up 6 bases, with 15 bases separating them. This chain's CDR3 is CASSVGQAVRDEKLFF. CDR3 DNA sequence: TGTGCCAGCAGCGTAGGACAGGCGGTGAGGGATGAAAAACTGTTTTTT.

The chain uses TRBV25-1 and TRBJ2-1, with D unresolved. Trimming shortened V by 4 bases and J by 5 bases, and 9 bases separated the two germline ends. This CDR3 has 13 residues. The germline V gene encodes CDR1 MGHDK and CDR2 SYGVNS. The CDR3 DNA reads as TGTGCCAGCAGTGGGCCTAGTGACAATGAGCAGTTCTTC. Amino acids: CASSGPSDNEQFF.

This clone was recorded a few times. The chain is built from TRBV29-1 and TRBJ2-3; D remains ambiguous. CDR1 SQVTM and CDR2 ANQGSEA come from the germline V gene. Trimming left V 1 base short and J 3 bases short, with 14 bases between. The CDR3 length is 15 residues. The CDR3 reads CSVEGPSSNTDTQYF. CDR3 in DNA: TGCAGCGTTGAAGGGCCCAGTTCGAATACAGATACGCAGTATTTT.

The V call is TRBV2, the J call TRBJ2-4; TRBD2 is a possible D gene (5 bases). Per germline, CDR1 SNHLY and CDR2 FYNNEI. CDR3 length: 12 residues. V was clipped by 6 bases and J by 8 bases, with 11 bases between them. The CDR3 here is CASSLFGDIQYF. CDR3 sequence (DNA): TGTGCCAGCAGCCTCTTCGGGGACATTCAGTACTTC. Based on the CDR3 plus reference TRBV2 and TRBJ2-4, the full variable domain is EPEVTQTPSHQVTQMGQEVILRCVPISNHLYFYWYRQILGQKVEFLVSFYNNEISEKSEIFDDQFSVERPDGSNFTLKIRSTKLEDSAMYFCASSLFGDIQYFGAGTRLSVL.

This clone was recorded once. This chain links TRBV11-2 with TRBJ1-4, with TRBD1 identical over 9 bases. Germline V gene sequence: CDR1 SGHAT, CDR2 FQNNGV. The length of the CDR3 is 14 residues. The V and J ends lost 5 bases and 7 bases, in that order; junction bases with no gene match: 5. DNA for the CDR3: TGTGCCAGCAGCCCCGACAGGGGGAGTGAAAAACTGTTTTTT. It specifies CASSPDRGSEKLFF.

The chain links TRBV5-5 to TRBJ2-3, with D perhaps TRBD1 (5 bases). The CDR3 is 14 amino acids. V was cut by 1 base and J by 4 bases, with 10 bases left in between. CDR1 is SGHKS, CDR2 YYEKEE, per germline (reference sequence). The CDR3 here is CASSLQGTADTQYF. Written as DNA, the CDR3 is TGTGCCAGCAGCTTGCAGGGCACCGCAGATACGCAGTATTTT. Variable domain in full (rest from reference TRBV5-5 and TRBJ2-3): DAGVTQSPTHLIKTRGQQVTLRCSPISGHKSVSWYQQVLGQGPQFIFQYYEKEERGRGNFPDRFSARQFPNYSSELNVNALLLGDSALYLCASSLQGTADTQYFGPGTRLTVL.

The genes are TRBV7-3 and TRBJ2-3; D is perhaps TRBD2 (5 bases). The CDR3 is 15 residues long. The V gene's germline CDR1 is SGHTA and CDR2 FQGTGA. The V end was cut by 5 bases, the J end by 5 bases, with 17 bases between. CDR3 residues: CASSPSLGGGDTQYF. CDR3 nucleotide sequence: TGTGCCAGCAGCCCCTCCCTTGGAGGCGGAGATACGCAGTATTTT.

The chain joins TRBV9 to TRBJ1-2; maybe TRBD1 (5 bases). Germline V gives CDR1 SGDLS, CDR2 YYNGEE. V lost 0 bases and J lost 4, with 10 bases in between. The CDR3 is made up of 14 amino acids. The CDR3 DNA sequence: TGTGCCAGCAGCGTAGACGGGGGTGGCTATGGCTACACCTTC. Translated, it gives CASSVDGGGYGYTF.